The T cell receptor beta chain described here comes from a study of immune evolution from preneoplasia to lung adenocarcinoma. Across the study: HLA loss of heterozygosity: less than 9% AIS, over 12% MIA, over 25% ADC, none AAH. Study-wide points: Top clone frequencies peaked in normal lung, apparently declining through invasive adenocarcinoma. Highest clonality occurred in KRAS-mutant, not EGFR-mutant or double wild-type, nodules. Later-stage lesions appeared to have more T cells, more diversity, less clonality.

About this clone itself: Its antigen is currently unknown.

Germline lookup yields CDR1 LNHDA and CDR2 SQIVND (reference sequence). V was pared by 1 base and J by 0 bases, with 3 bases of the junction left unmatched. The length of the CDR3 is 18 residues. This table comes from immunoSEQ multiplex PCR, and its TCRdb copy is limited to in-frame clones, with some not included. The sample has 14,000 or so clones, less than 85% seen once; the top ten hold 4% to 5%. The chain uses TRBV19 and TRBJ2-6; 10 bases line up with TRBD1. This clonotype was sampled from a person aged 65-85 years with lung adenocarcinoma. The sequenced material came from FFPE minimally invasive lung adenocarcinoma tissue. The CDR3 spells CASSIAGQGNSGANVLTF. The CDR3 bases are TGTGCCAGTAGTATAGCGGGACAGGGGAACTCTGGGGCCAACGTCCTGACTTTC.